This record covers a single T cell receptor beta chain. Its target is unknown. V lost 5 bases and J lost 12, with 23 bases in between. The CDR3 covers 15 residues. Germline V gene data show CDR1 as KGHSH and CDR2 as LQKENI. This entry comes from a study of cytomegalovirus exposure and HLA in healthy donors. Study-level results: Later analysis associated a missense DCLRE1C variant with TCR beta V- and J-gene trimming.

PCR was performed using 60 Vbeta and 13 Jbeta primers. Profiling relied on immunoSEQ multiplex PCR, and the TCRdb table lists in-frame clones only, not all of them. The data contain tens of thousands of clones, over 60% of them singletons. Sequencing was carried out using PBMCs. The genes are TRBV18 and TRBJ2-1; tentatively, D is TRBD1 (6 bases). The sequence derives from a man aged 25 to 45 in good health and CMV-seronegative. CDR3 bases: TGTGCCAGCTCAGAAATCAGGGGTGGCAACTTCGGGCAGTTCTTC. It codes for CASSEIRGGNFGQFF.